This T cell receptor beta chain is from a study of T-cell memory formation after mild COVID-19. Turning to the study itself: Among the donors, TCR clusters were largely specific to each donor.

This clonotype has ten or more counts. The antigen remains undetermined. The CDR3 length is 14 residues. Trimming removed 5 bases from V and 4 bases from J; junction bases left unmatched: 4. General study points: Second-wave clones peaking on day 37 lacked confirmed SARS-CoV-2 specificity. The pre-infection memory compartment contained some responding clones, suggesting cross-reactive memory joined.

A single record per CDR3 protein comes from TCRdb applying MiXCR to the 5' RACE reads. In the table there are under 550,000 distinct CDR3 sequences, roughly 18% of which are singletons. The sample comprised PBMCs or a T cell subset sorted from them (not recorded which). The sequence came from an adult woman who had mild COVID-19 (a few samples of this study predate the infection). Cell type and time point are not known. The chain recombines TRBV12-3 or TRBV12-4 with TRBJ2-1; 8 nucleotides line up with TRBD1. CDR3 region: CASSPDREYNEQFF. Written as DNA, the CDR3 is TGTGCCAGCAGTCCGGACAGGGAATACAATGAGCAGTTCTTC.